A selection of T cell receptor beta chains follows, all from one sample in a study of blood T cells in healthy people across ages. One entry per CDR3 protein results from TCRdb running MiXCR on the 5' RACE reads. Found here are some 1.1 million distinct CDR3 sequences, 35% to 45% of them singletons; the top ten hold about an eighth. Sequenced sample: blood. These receptors came from a man aged 18 to 35 in good health. CDR3s include the opening cysteine and the closing phenylalanine or tryptophan. Fields, in order: CDR3 protein, CDR3 DNA, J gene, D gene, V gene, clone size. D genes are given only for firm matches. Expanded clones are given a class, and other clones once, few, many or no size at all.

CASSFTQGGAEAFF,TGTGCCAGCAGTTTCACCCAGGGTGGCGCTGAAGCTTTCTTT,TRBJ1-1,NA,TRBV12-3/TRBV12-4,many
CASSARGGANTGELFF,TGTGCCAGCAGCGCCCGCGGGGGCGCGAACACCGGGGAGCTGTTTTTT,TRBJ2-2,NA,TRBV9,NA
CSARLAGGATEAFF,TGCAGTGCCCGTCTCGCAGGGGGAGCCACTGAAGCTTTCTTT,TRBJ1-1,TRBD1,TRBV20-1,NA
CSATRDSTHIWGDQPQHF,TGCAGTGCTACCCGGGACAGCACACATATCTGGGGAGATCAGCCCCAGCATTTT,TRBJ1-5,TRBD1,TRBV20-1,few
CASSPEDRAYNSPLHF,TGTGCCAGCTCACCGGAGGACAGGGCCTATAATTCACCCCTCCACTTT,TRBJ1-6,TRBD1,TRBV18,few
CSAGPSTDTQYF,TGCAGTGCCGGCCCTAGCACAGATACGCAGTATTTT,TRBJ2-3,NA,TRBV29-1,few
CASSRGLALFETQYF,TGTGCCAGCAGCCGAGGACTGGCTTTATTTGAGACCCAGTACTTC,TRBJ2-5,NA,TRBV11-2,NA
CSVGEQAPKAFF,TGCAGCGTGGGGGAACAGGCCCCCAAGGCTTTCTTT,TRBJ1-1,NA,TRBV29-1,NA
CASLRHNEQFF,TGTGCCAGCCTACGCCACAATGAGCAGTTCTTC,TRBJ2-1,NA,TRBV12-3/TRBV12-4,NA
CASSLDSRAISYGYTF,TGCGCCAGCAGCTTGGACTCGCGGGCGATCTCCTATGGCTACACCTTC,TRBJ1-2,NA,TRBV5-1,once
CASSSGLAGGQETQYF,TGTGCCAGCAGTTCAGGACTAGCGGGGGGGCAAGAGACCCAGTACTTC,TRBJ2-5,TRBD2,TRBV9,few
CALLSVETQYF,TGTGCACTGCTCAGTGTGGAGACCCAGTACTTC,TRBJ2-5,NA,TRBV30,few
CASSYHDRGVQETQYF,TGTGCCAGCAGTTACCACGATCGGGGGGTCCAAGAGACCCAGTACTTC,TRBJ2-5,TRBD2,TRBV6-2/TRBV6-3,few
CASSRSSGGLADTQYF,TGTGCCAGCAGTCGATCTAGCGGGGGTTTAGCAGATACGCAGTATTTT,TRBJ2-3,TRBD2,TRBV6-5,many
CASSADRVYGLFF,TGTGCCAGCAGTGCGGACAGGGTCTATGGACTGTTTTTT,TRBJ1-4,TRBD1,TRBV2,NA
CASSEYLLTGVDNEQFF,TGTGCCAGCAGTGAATACCTACTCACCGGGGTCGACAATGAGCAGTTCTTC,TRBJ2-1,NA,TRBV6-1,few
CASSLRALRKNEKLFF,TGTGCCAGCAGCTTAAGAGCGCTCAGGAAGAATGAAAAACTGTTTTTT,TRBJ1-4,NA,TRBV13,NA
CATSRTRSGANVLTF,TGTGCCACCAGCAGAACTCGCTCTGGGGCCAACGTCCTGACTTTC,TRBJ2-6,NA,TRBV15,few
CASSLSGDLQPQHF,TGTGCCAGCAGTTTATCAGGGGATCTTCAGCCCCAGCATTTT,TRBJ1-5,NA,TRBV28,few
CASRRGHSTDTQYF,TGTGCCAGCAGGCGGGGTCATAGCACAGATACGCAGTATTTT,TRBJ2-3,NA,TRBV28,NA
CSARDGGLDTDTQYF,TGCAGTGCTAGAGATGGGGGACTAGACACAGATACGCAGTATTTT,TRBJ2-3,TRBD2,TRBV20-1,few
CASSPQELLNYGYTF,TGTGCCAGCAGCCCACAGGAGCTATTAAACTATGGCTACACCTTC,TRBJ1-2,NA,TRBV6-5,NA
CSVDSGDPGNTIYF,TGCAGTGTTGATAGTGGGGATCCAGGAAACACCATATATTTT,TRBJ1-3,NA,TRBV29-1,NA
CATRSGTYTF,TGTGCCACCCGATCCGGAACCTACACCTTC,TRBJ1-2,NA,TRBV27,NA
CASSLGSRSGQFF,TGTGCCAGCAGCTTAGGGTCGAGGAGCGGTCAGTTCTTC,TRBJ2-1,NA,TRBV11-3,few
CASMGSHWQYF,TGTGCCAGCATGGGTTCGCACTGGCAGTACTTC,TRBJ2-4,NA,TRBV25-1,NA
CASSPTPLLGYNEQFF,TGTGCCAGCAGCCCTACTCCTTTACTGGGGTACAATGAGCAGTTCTTC,TRBJ2-1,NA,TRBV28,NA
CASSFFRTGRNERYF,TGTGCCAGCAGTTTCTTTCGAACAGGACGGAACGAGCGGTACTTC,TRBJ2-7,NA,TRBV27,NA
CSARDRWRRGTEAFF,TGCAGTGCTAGAGATCGGTGGCGCAGGGGGACTGAAGCTTTCTTT,TRBJ1-1,TRBD1,TRBV20-1,NA
CASSLVQGEAFF,TGTGCCAGCAGCTTAGTGCAGGGTGAAGCTTTCTTT,TRBJ1-1,NA,TRBV7-2,few
CASSRPGGLNEKLFF,TGCGCCAGCAGCCGACCAGGGGGCCTAAATGAAAAACTGTTTTTT,TRBJ1-4,TRBD1,TRBV4-1,NA
CAGRNGRVSRYTF,TGTGCCGGCAGAAATGGCCGGGTGTCACGCTACACCTTC,TRBJ1-2,NA,TRBV28,NA
CASGGTGIIGEQYF,TGTGCCAGCGGCGGGACGGGAATCATTGGTGAGCAGTACTTC,TRBJ2-7,NA,TRBV4-2,few
CASSRVLGSYNEQFF,TGTGCTAGCAGCCGGGTCCTTGGGTCCTACAATGAGCAGTTCTTC,TRBJ2-1,NA,TRBV7-7,few
CASSEAQSGKNIQYF,TGTGCCAGCAGTGAAGCGCAGTCAGGCAAAAACATTCAGTACTTC,TRBJ2-4,NA,TRBV2,few
CASSSSGGARDTQYF,TGTGCCAGCAGCTCTAGCGGGGGGGCCAGAGATACGCAGTATTTT,TRBJ2-3,TRBD2,TRBV5-4,NA
CSVLPGPTYEQYF,TGCAGCGTTTTACCGGGACCAACCTACGAGCAGTACTTC,TRBJ2-7,NA,TRBV29-1,NA
CATRDRTYNEQYF,TGTGCCACCCGGGACAGGACCTACAATGAGCAGTACTTC,TRBJ2-5,TRBD1,TRBV3-1,NA
CASRKDRNTEAFF,TGTGCCAGCAGAAAGGACAGGAACACTGAAGCTTTCTTT,TRBJ1-1,NA,TRBV12-3/TRBV12-4,few
CSARNRQGIQYF,TGCAGTGCTAGAAACCGCCAGGGCATTCAGTACTTC,TRBJ2-4,NA,TRBV20-1,few
CASSLGPQNTEAFF,TGTGCCAGCAGTTTAGGTCCCCAGAACACTGAAGCTTTCTTT,TRBJ1-1,NA,TRBV12-3/TRBV12-4,few
CASSSTGTGANQPQHF,TGTGCCAGCAGTTCAACCGGGACAGGGGCCAATCAGCCCCAGCATTTT,TRBJ1-5,TRBD1,TRBV12-3/TRBV12-4,NA
CASSLWQGNNEKLFF,TGTGCCAGCAGCTTATGGCAGGGGAATAATGAAAAACTGTTTTTT,TRBJ1-4,NA,TRBV7-2,NA
CASTSVRNTQYF,TGTGCCAGCACATCGGTGCGTAATACGCAGTATTTT,TRBJ2-3,NA,TRBV6-1,few
CASSGNSPLHF,TGTGCCAGCAGCGGTAATTCACCCCTCCACTTT,TRBJ1-6,NA,TRBV6-5,few
CSVKTGGSNQPQHF,TGCAGCGTCAAGACAGGGGGGAGCAATCAGCCCCAGCATTTT,TRBJ1-5,TRBD1,TRBV29-1,NA
CASSAFTGGTEAFF,TGTGCCAGCAGTGCTTTTACAGGGGGCACTGAAGCTTTCTTT,TRBJ1-1,TRBD1,TRBV9,NA
CASRLTGTLGPNSPLHF,TGTGCCAGCAGACTCACCGGGACCCTCGGTCCGAATTCACCCCTCCACTTT,TRBJ1-6,NA,TRBV6-6,few
CASSTVLGGLNYGYTF,TGTGCCAGCAGTACCGTTTTGGGGGGCCTTAACTATGGCTACACCTTC,TRBJ1-2,NA,TRBV6-5,NA
CASRQGGGTYEQYF,TGTGCCAGCAGACAAGGCGGGGGGACGTACGAGCAGTACTTC,TRBJ2-7,TRBD2,TRBV13,NA
CASSQDPGLAGPRTDTQYF,TGCGCCAGCAGCCAAGATCCCGGCCTAGCGGGGCCTCGCACAGATACGCAGTATTTT,TRBJ2-3,TRBD2,TRBV4-1,few
CSARAPWGSGELFF,TGCAGTGCTAGGGCTCCATGGGGTTCTGGGGAGCTGTTTTTT,TRBJ2-2,NA,TRBV20-1,NA
CAGSTTRDSLYGYTF,TGTGCCGGCAGTACCACCCGGGACAGCCTCTATGGCTACACCTTC,TRBJ1-2,TRBD1,TRBV27,NA